What follows are 19 T cell receptor beta chains derived from one specimen sequenced in a study of cytomegalovirus exposure and HLA in healthy donors. Method: immunoSEQ multiplex PCR; TCRdb's copy keeps in-frame clones and lacks some. The sample has 95,000 to 150,000 clones, 75% to 90% seen once. The sample consisted of PBMCs. The receptors were sampled from a woman aged 18-29 years in good health and CMV-seronegative.

The genes are TRBV30 and TRBJ2-3; maybe TRBD2 (6 bases). The germline V and J ends were trimmed by 0 bases and 4 bases, with 11 bases remaining between them. Per germline, CDR1 GTSNPN and CDR2 SVGIG (reference sequence). The CDR3 is 14 residues long. This CDR3 reads CAWSVRRGADTQYF. The CDR3 bases are TGTGCCTGGAGTGTACGCCGCGGGGCAGATACGCAGTATTTT.

This sequence joins TRBV28 and TRBJ2-5; 7 bases are shared with TRBD1. The V and J ends lost 4 bases and 2 bases, in that order; junction bases with no gene match: 7. Germline V gene sequence: CDR1 MDHEN, CDR2 SYDVKM. The CDR3 spans 15 residues. The CDR3 nucleotides read TGTGCCAGCAGTTCGGCCAAGGGACAGCAAGAGACCCAGTACTTC. Amino acids: CASSSAKGQQETQYF.

The rearrangement links TRBV9 to TRBJ2-1, with a weak D call TRBD2 (6 bases). V was trimmed by 3 bases and J by 5 bases, leaving 15 bases between them. Germline V lookup: CDR1 SGDLS, CDR2 YYNGEE. CDR3 length: 15 amino acids. The CDR3 DNA follows: TGTGCCAGCAGCGAGGGTAGCGGCCGGGACAATGAGCAGTTCTTC. It specifies CASSEGSGRDNEQFF.

This chain joins TRBV7-2 and TRBJ2-7; perhaps TRBD1 as D (6 bases). Looked up from germline, CDR1 is SGHTA and CDR2 is FQGNSA. The V and J ends lost 5 bases and 6 bases respectively, with 20 bases between them. The CDR3 runs to 15 residues. CDR3 DNA: TGTGCCAGCAGCCCAGTTGTCCAGGGGAACGGCGAGCAGTACTTC. Amino acid sequence: CASSPVVQGNGEQYF.

J is TRBJ1-5 and V is TRBV13; maybe TRBD1 (6 bases). Germline CDR1 reads PRHDT; CDR2 reads FYEKMQ (reference sequence). This CDR3 spans 15 amino acids. Trimming took off 2 bases at V and 4 bases at J, with 12 bases between the two ends. The CDR3 coding sequence is TGTGCCAGCAGCTTATTCGGGCAGGGGAATCAGCCCCAGCATTTT. It yields the protein CASSLFGQGNQPQHF.

On this clone itself: Within the sample, other DNA sequences also encode this same CDR3. The rearrangement joins TRBV6-5 to TRBJ2-7, with 11 bases aligning to TRBD2. This CDR3 has 14 residues. Per the germline V gene, CDR1 is MNHEY and CDR2 is SVGAGI. The J segment lost 2 bases and the V segment lost 5 bases, leaving 2 bases of the junction unmatched. The CDR3 sequence is CASSLAGGPYEQYF. CDR3 coding DNA: TGTGCCAGCAGTCTAGCGGGAGGTCCCTACGAGCAGTACTTC.

The chain recombines TRBV4-1 with TRBJ2-7, with 14 bases lining up with TRBD2. The CDR3 is 15 amino acids. Unmatched junction bases numbered 2, after V lost 4 bases and J lost 3 bases. The germline CDR1 and CDR2 sequences are MGHRA and YSYEKL. The CDR3 region is CASSLGLAGVYEQYF. The CDR3 nucleotides read TGCGCCAGCAGCCTGGGACTAGCGGGAGTCTACGAGCAGTACTTC.

This chain uses TRBV19 with TRBJ2-1; 7 bases are shared with TRBD2. Germline CDR1 reads LNHDA; CDR2 reads SQIVND (reference sequence). The CDR3 spans 13 residues. The V segment lost 3 bases and the J segment 5 bases; nucleotides outside the gene matches: 1. CDR3 in DNA: TGTGCCAGTAGTATCGGGGGGAACAATGAGCAGTTCTTC. It translates to CASSIGGNNEQFF.

This chain uses TRBV18 with TRBJ2-7, with TRBD2 matching over 7 bases. Germline V lookup: CDR1 KGHSH, CDR2 LQKENI. With V trimmed by 3 bases and J by 4 bases, 12 bases remained unmatched. The CDR3 has 16 residues. The CDR3 DNA is TGTGCCAGCTCACCGCGGGATAGCGGGTACGCTTACGAGCAGTACTTC. Protein sequence: CASSPRDSGYAYEQYF. Drawing the rest from reference TRBV18 and TRBJ2-7, the complete variable domain is NAGVMQNPRHLVRRRGQEARLRCSPMKGHSHVYWYRQLPEEGLKFMVYLQKENIIDESGMPKERFSAEFPKEGPSILRIQQVVRGDSAAYFCASSPRDSGYAYEQYFGPGTRLTVT.

The gene calls are TRBV7-9 and TRBJ2-7; tentative D call: TRBD1 (5 bases). The CDR3 runs 15 residues. Trimming took 1 base from V and 3 from J, leaving 13 bases between them. Germline CDR1 reads SEHNR; CDR2 reads FQNEAQ (reference sequence). DNA of the CDR3: TGTGCCAGCAGCTTAGTGTCAGGGCCTGACTACGAGCAGTACTTC. It specifies CASSLVSGPDYEQYF.

The chain is built from TRBV5-1 and TRBJ2-5; TRBD2 matches 7 bases. The germline CDR1 and CDR2 sequences are SGHRS and YFSETQ. After removal of 4 bases from V and 4 bases from J, the junction contained 13 bases not matched to a gene. The length of the CDR3 is 16 residues. This CDR3 is CASSQSGLPPGETQYF. The CDR3 region has the DNA TGCGCCAGCAGCCAGTCGGGACTACCTCCGGGAGAGACCCAGTACTTC.

This chain's CDR3 is CASSQVGLSGGPRTGELFF. CDR3 bases: TGCGCCAGCAGCCAAGTTGGTTTGTCGGGAGGGCCGCGGACCGGGGAGCTGTTTTTT. The chain has TRBV4-1 and TRBJ2-2; 8 bases match TRBD2. After removal of 1 base from V and 5 bases from J, the junction contained 15 bases not matched to a gene. Germline CDR1 MGHRA, CDR2 YSYEKL. This CDR3 is built from 19 residues.

V and J are TRBV6-1 and TRBJ1-4; 8 bases are a match to TRBD1. With 3 bases clipped from V and 4 bases from J, the junction kept 7 bases outside the gene matches. CDR3 length equals 16 residues. Germline V gives CDR1 MNHNS, CDR2 SASEGT. In DNA form, the CDR3 reads TGTGCCAGCAGTGATTGGACAGGGTCAAGTAATGAAAAACTGTTTTTT. This sequence encodes CASSDWTGSSNEKLFF.

V usage is TRBV5-1 and J usage is TRBJ2-7; 7 bases are shared with TRBD2. The junction had 11 bases not matched to a gene; V was cut back by 3 bases and J by 2 bases. The CDR3 runs 16 residues. The germline gives CDR1 SGHRS, CDR2 YFSETQ. CDR3 nucleotides: TGCGCCAGCAGCTCCACCCTAGCGGCTGTAACCTACGAGCAGTACTTC. This encodes CASSSTLAAVTYEQYF.

The chain links TRBV29-1 to TRBJ2-7; D is perhaps TRBD2 (5 bases). CDR1 and CDR2 from the germline V gene are SQVTM and ANQGSEA. This CDR3 has 11 amino acids. V was shortened by 7 bases and J by 5 bases, with 12 bases between the two germline ends. The CDR3 region is CSAAGGHEQYF. As DNA, the CDR3 is TGCAGCGCCGCGGGCGGACACGAGCAGTACTTC.

The chain has TRBV5-6 and TRBJ2-5; D is possibly TRBD2 (6 bases). This CDR3 is 14 amino acids long. Between the trimmed V and J ends, which lost 0 bases and 5 bases, there was a span of 11 bases. In germline, CDR1 is SGHDT, CDR2 YYEEEE. CDR3 region: CASSLGLGDETQYF. CDR3 in DNA: TGTGCCAGCAGCTTGGGACTAGGGGATGAGACCCAGTACTTC.

The CDR3 DNA reads as TGTGCCTGGAGTACTGGACAGGGAGGTCAGCCCCAGCATTTT. Protein: CAWSTGQGGQPQHF. The rearrangement joins TRBV30 to TRBJ1-5; 8 bases fit TRBD1. The CDR3 spans 14 residues. The V gene end was trimmed by 2 bases and the J gene end by 6 bases; junction bases not matched to a gene: 6. Germline V gene lookup returns CDR1 GTSNPN and CDR2 SVGIG (reference sequence).

The rearrangement links TRBV2 to TRBJ2-1, with 8 bases lining up with TRBD1. There are 12 residues in the CDR3. CDR1 is SNHLY and CDR2 is FYNNEI in the germline V gene. V dropped 4 bases and J dropped 9; count of bases not matched to a gene: 2. The CDR3 DNA is TGTGCCAGCAGTGCACAGGGGGGTGAGCAGTTCTTC. This translates into CASSAQGGEQFF.

This sequence joins TRBV2 and TRBJ2-7; no firm D call. The CDR3 is 14 residues long. Germline V gives CDR1 SNHLY, CDR2 FYNNEI. The V and J ends lost 2 bases and 0 bases respectively, with 8 bases between them. Here the CDR3 reads CASSESLSSYEQYF. The CDR3 DNA is TGTGCCAGCAGTGAAAGCTTGAGCTCCTACGAGCAGTACTTC.